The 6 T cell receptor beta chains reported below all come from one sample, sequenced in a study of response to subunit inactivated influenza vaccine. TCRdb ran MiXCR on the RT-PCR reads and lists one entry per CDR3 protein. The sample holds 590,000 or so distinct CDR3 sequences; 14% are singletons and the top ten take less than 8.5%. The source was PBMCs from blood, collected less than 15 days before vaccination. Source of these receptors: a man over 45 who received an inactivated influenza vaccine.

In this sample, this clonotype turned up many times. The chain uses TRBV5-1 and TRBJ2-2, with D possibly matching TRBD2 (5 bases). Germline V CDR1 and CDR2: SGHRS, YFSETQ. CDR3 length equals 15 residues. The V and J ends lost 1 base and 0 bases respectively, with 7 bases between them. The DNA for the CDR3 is TGCGCCAGCAGCTTGTTCGGGGCGAACACCGGGGAGCTGTTTTTT. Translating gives CASSLFGANTGELFF.

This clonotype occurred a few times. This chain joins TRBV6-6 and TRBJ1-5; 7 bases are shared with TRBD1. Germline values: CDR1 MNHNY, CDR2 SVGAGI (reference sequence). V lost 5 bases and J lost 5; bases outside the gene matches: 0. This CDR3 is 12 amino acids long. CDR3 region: CASSTGDQPQHF. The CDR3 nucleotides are TGTGCCAGCAGTACAGGGGATCAGCCCCAGCATTTT.

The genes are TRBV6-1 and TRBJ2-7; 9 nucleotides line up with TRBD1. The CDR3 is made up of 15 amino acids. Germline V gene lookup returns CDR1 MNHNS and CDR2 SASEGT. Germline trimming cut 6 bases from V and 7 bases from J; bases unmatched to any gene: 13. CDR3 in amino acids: CASSAPGQGGEEQYF. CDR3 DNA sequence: TGTGCCAGCAGCGCCCCGGGACAGGGCGGTGAAGAGCAGTACTTC.

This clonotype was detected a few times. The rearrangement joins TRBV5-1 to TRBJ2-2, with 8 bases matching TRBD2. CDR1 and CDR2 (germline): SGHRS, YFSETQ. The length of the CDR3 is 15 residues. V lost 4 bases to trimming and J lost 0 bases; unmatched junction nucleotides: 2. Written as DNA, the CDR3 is TGCGCCAGCAGCGCGGGGGGCACGAACACCGGGGAGCTGTTTTTT. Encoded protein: CASSAGGTNTGELFF.

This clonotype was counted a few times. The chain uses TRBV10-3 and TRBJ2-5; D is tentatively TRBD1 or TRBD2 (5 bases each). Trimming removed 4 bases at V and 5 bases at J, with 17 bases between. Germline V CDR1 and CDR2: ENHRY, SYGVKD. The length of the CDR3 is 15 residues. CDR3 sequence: CAISGGPRVQETQYF. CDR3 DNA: TGTGCCATCAGTGGGGGACCCCGCGTACAGGAGACCCAGTACTTC.

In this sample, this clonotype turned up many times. The CDR3 sequence is CVGGRQGGTQYF. DNA for the CDR3: TGTGTAGGGGGCCGACAGGGTGGGACCCAGTACTTC. This chain joins TRBV5-6 and TRBJ2-5; 7 positions agree with TRBD1. This CDR3 is 12 amino acids long. The germline gives CDR1 SGHDT, CDR2 YYEEEE.